This entry lists 10 T cell receptor beta chains sequenced from one sample in a study of T cell repertoires in cytomegalovirus infection. What these receptors recognize is not known. TCRdb reanalysed the reads using MiXCR and keeps one entry per CDR3 protein. The sample records 550,000 to 850,000 distinct CDR3 sequences, around 31% being singletons. This specimen was cultured PBMCs, taken from culture after CMV antigen stimulation. The receptor source for this set is a human donor in good health (CMV status not recorded). Some clones in this sample may be carry-over from other donors' samples.

The rearrangement links TRBV7-2 to TRBJ2-1; perhaps D is TRBD1 or TRBD2 (5 bases each). Trimming cost V 3 bases and J 5 bases, with 20 bases left between them. Germline V gene sequence: CDR1 SGHTA, CDR2 FQGNSA. This CDR3 is built from 17 residues. The CDR3 nucleotides are TGTGCCAGCAGCTTCTTACCCGGGACCCAGGTGAACAATGAGCAGTTCTTC. Translation gives CASSFLPGTQVNNEQFF. Full variable domain (remainder filled in from reference TRBV7-2 and TRBJ2-1): GAGVSQSPSNKVTEKGKDVELRCDPISGHTALYWYRQSLGQGLEFLIYFQGNSAPDKSGLPSDRFSAERTGGSVSTLTIQRTQQEDSAVYLCASSFLPGTQVNNEQFFGPGTRLTVL.

CDR3 nucleotides: TGTGCCAGTAGTCCTGGACCGTGGGGGGATAGCAATCAGCCCCAGCATTTT. Encoded protein: CASSPGPWGDSNQPQHF. The chain joins TRBV19 to TRBJ1-5, with D maybe TRBD1 (5 bases). The germline V and J ends were trimmed by 5 bases and 0 bases, with 17 bases remaining between them. The CDR3 extends over 17 amino acids. Germline CDR1 LNHDA, CDR2 SQIVND (reference sequence).

This chain uses TRBV20-1 with TRBJ1-2, with D uncertain. V lost 6 bases and J 4 bases, leaving 15 bases between the germline ends. The CDR3 contains 13 residues. The germline CDR1 and CDR2 sequences are DFQATT and SNEGSKA (reference sequence). DNA for the CDR3: TGCAGTGCGGTACAGCGAGCCCCCTATGGCTACACCTTC. Its protein is CSAVQRAPYGYTF.

This chain joins TRBV7-9 and TRBJ1-6, with unresolved D. V dropped 5 bases and J dropped 8 bases, with 16 bases sitting between them. This CDR3 contains 15 residues. Germline CDR1 and CDR2: SEHNR and FQNEAQ (reference sequence). CDR3 in DNA: TGTGCCAGCAGCCACGTCGAGGGTCGGGATTCACCCCTCCACTTT. Amino acid sequence: CASSHVEGRDSPLHF.

The sample holds one count of this clonotype. Being one base from a much bigger clone, this may be a read error. This sequence joins TRBV7-2 and TRBJ2-7; 8 nucleotides agree with TRBD1. Germline CDR1 reads SGHTA; CDR2 reads FQGNSA. With V trimmed by 5 bases and J by 3 bases, 6 bases remained unmatched. This CDR3 spans 14 amino acids. CDR3 in amino acids: CASSPRDRYYEQYF. The DNA of the CDR3 is TGTGCCAGCAGCCCCCGGGACAGGTACTACGAGCAGTACTTC. The full variable domain, its missing parts supplied by reference TRBV7-2 and TRBJ2-7, is GAGVSQSPSNKVTEKGKDVELRCDPISGHTALYWYRQSLGQGLEFLIYFQGNSAPDKSGLPSDRFSAERTGGSVSTLTIQRTQQEDSAVYLCASSPRDRYYEQYFGPGTRLTVT.

The genes are TRBV20-1 and TRBJ1-2; possible D gene TRBD1, 5 bases. V lost 0 bases to trimming and J lost 7 bases, with 15 bases between them. This CDR3 is built from 14 residues. CDR1 is DFQATT, CDR2 SNEGSKA, per germline (reference sequence). This CDR3 is CSARDLGEGFGYTF. The CDR3 DNA follows: TGCAGTGCTAGAGATTTGGGAGAGGGGTTTGGCTACACCTTC.

This chain uses TRBV7-6 with TRBJ2-5; D may be TRBD1 (6 bases). V was cut by 3 bases and J by 7 bases, with 15 bases left in between. The CDR3 is 14 amino acids. Germline CDR1 is SGHVS and CDR2 is FNYEAQ. In DNA form, the CDR3 reads TGTGCCAGCAGCTTGGGCAGGGGATCGGGGACCCAGTACTTC. Translation gives CASSLGRGSGTQYF.

The chain joins TRBV7-2 to TRBJ1-2; D perhaps matches TRBD1 (6 bases). The CDR3 runs to 16 residues. Germline-derived CDR1 and CDR2 are SGHTA and FQGNSA. Trimming cost V 1 base and J 1 base, with 13 bases left between them. CDR3 sequence: CASSLGRGRSNYGYTF. The DNA of the CDR3 is TGTGCCAGCAGCTTAGGACGGGGGCGCAGTAACTATGGCTACACCTTC.

V is TRBV6-2 or TRBV6-3 and J is TRBJ2-1; D is possibly TRBD1 or TRBD2 (5 bases each). Germline CDR1 reads MNHEY; CDR2 reads SVGEGT. V was clipped by 0 bases and J by 5 bases, with 17 bases between them. This CDR3 contains 17 residues. This chain's CDR3 is CASSYSRGRAFDNEQFF. In nucleotides, the CDR3 is TGTGCCAGCAGTTACTCGAGGGGACGGGCATTTGACAATGAGCAGTTCTTC.

This clonotype occurred once. The CDR3 DNA reads as TGTGCCAGCAGCTTAGTCCGTTCGGGCGGAGGCACAGATACGCAGTATTTT. Translating it yields CASSLVRSGGGTDTQYF. The chain has TRBV11-2 and TRBJ2-3; D gene unclear. Germline CDR1 is SGHAT and CDR2 is FQNNGV. The V end was cut by 1 base, the J end by 1 base, with 15 bases between. CDR3 length: 17 residues.